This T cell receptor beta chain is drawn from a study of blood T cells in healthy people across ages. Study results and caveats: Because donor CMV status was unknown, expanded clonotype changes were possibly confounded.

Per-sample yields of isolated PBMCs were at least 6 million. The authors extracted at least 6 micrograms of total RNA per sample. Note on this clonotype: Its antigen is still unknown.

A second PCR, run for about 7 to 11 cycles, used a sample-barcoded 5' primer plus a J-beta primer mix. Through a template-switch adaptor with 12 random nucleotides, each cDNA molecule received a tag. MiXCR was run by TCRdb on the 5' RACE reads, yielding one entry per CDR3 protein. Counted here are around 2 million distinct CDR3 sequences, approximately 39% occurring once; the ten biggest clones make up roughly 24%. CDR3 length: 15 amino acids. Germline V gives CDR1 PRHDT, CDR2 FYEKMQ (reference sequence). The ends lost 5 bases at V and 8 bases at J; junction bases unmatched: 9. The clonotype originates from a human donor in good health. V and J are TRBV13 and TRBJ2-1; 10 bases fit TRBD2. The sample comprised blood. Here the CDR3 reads CASSPRGTSVHEQFF. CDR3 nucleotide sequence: TGTGCCAGCAGCCCTAGGGGGACTAGCGTCCATGAGCAGTTCTTC.